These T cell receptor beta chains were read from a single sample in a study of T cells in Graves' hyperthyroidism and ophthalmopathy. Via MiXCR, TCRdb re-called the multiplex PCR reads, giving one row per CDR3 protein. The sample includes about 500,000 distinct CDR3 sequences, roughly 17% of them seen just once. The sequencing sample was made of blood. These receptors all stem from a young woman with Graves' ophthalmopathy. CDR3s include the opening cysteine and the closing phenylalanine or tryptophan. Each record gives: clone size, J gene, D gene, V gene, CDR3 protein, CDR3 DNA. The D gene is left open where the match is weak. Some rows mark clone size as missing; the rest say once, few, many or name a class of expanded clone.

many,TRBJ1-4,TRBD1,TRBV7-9,CASSSRQGATNEKLFF,TGTGCCAGCAGCTCCAGACAGGGTGCAACTAATGAAAAACTGTTTTTT
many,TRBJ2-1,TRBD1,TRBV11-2,CASSLGQGTNEQFF,TGTGCCAGCAGCTTAGGACAGGGGACCAATGAGCAGTTCTTC
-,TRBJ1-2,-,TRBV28,CASSLRSSGCTF,TGTGCCAGCAGTTTAAGATCCAGTGGCTGCACCTTC
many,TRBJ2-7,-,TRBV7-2,CASSLDPGVYEQYF,TGTGCCAGCAGCTTAGATCCGGGAGTCTACGAGCAGTACTTC
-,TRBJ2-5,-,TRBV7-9,CASSLGPFQETQYF,TGTGCCAGCAGCTTAGGTCCGTTCCAAGAGACCCAGTACTTC
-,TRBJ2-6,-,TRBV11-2,CASSLDSGELGANVLTF,TGTGCCAGCAGCTTAGATTCGGGGGAACTAGGGGCCAACGTCCTGACTTTC
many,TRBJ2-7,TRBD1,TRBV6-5,CASSYSRRQDRDSYEQYF,TGTGCCAGCAGTTACTCCAGGAGACAGGACAGGGACTCCTACGAGCAGTACTTC
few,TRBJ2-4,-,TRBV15,CATSRDGQGFGIQYF,TGTGCCACCAGCAGAGACGGTCAAGGGTTTGGCATTCAGTACTTC
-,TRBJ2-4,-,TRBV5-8,CASSPGQGSKNIQYF,TGTGCCAGCAGCCCGGGGCAGGGCTCCAAAAACATTCAGTACTTC
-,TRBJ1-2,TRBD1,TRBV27,CASSSLGTGPSNYGYTF,TGTGCCAGCAGTTCCCTAGGGACAGGGCCTTCTAACTATGGCTACACCTTC
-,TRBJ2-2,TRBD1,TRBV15,CATSRDRGKYGELFF,TGTGCCACCAGCAGAGACAGGGGGAAATACGGGGAGCTGTTTTTT
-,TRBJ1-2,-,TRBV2,CASSAEDRHGYTF,TGTGCCAGCAGTGCTGAAGACAGGCATGGCTACACCTTC
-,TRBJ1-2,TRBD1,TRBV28,CASRRQGENYGYTF,TGTGCCAGCAGACGGCAGGGGGAGAACTATGGCTACACCTTC
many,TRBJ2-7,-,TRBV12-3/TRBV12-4,CASSLRDPAYEQYF,TGCGCCAGCAGCCTCCGGGACCCAGCCTACGAGCAGTACTTC
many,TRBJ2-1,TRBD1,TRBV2,CASREPGQGYNEQFF,TGTGCCAGCAGGGAACCGGGACAGGGGTACAATGAGCAGTTCTTC
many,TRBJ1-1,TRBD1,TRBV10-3,CAISVRVRTGSNTEAFF,TGTGCCATCAGTGTGAGAGTACGGACAGGGTCGAACACTGAAGCTTTCTTT
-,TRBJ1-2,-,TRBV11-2,CASSLDLAGPVGYTF,TGTGCCAGCAGCTTAGATCTGGCAGGACCGGTCGGCTACACCTTC
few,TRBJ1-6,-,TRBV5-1,CASSFELNSPLHF,TGCGCCAGCAGCTTTGAGCTCAATTCACCCCTCCACTTT
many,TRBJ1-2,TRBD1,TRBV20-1,CSASRDSRAYGYTF,TGCAGTGCTAGCCGGGACAGTAGGGCCTATGGCTACACCTTC
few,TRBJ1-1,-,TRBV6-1,CASGTPGTSNTEAFF,TGTGCCAGCGGCACCCCCGGGACATCCAACACTGAAGCTTTCTTT
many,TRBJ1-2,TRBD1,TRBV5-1,CASSPGQGFGYTF,TGCGCCAGCAGCCCGGGACAGGGGTTTGGCTACACCTTC
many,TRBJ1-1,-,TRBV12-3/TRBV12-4,CASSLDPGEGEAFF,TGTGCCAGCAGTTTAGACCCAGGGGAGGGTGAAGCTTTCTTT
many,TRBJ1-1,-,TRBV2,CASSEGPGGYTEAFF,TGTGCCAGCAGTGAAGGACCGGGGGGGTACACTGAAGCTTTCTTT
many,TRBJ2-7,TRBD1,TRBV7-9,CASSRTYRTGAYEQYF,TGTGCCAGCAGTCGGACTTACAGGACAGGGGCCTACGAGCAGTACTTC
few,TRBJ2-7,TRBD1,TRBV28,CASSLGYRGAAEQYF,TGTGCCAGCAGTTTGGGTTACAGGGGGGCCGCCGAGCAGTACTTC
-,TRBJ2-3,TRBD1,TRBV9,CASSVTGWTDTQYF,TGTGCCAGCAGCGTGACAGGGTGGACAGATACGCAGTATTTT
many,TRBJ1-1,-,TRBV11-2,CASSFERTEAFF,TGTGCCAGCAGCTTCGAACGTACTGAAGCTTTCTTT
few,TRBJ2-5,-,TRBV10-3,CAISENGEETQYF,TGTGCCATCAGTGAGAACGGGGAAGAGACCCAGTACTTC